The 27 T cell receptor beta chains presented below share a single source sample, sequenced in a study of T cell repertoires in cytomegalovirus infection. TCRdb recomputed calls from the reads with MiXCR, one row per CDR3 protein. This table holds about 740,000 distinct CDR3 sequences, 35% found once. Sequenced sample: PBMCs. The receptors were gathered from a human donor in good health (CMV status not recorded). Some clones in this sample may be carry-over from other donors' samples.

The J gene is TRBJ2-3, the V gene TRBV28; a weak D match, TRBD2 (6 bases). This CDR3 has 14 amino acids. Trimming stripped 4 bases from V and 0 bases from J, with 8 bases between. Germline lookup yields CDR1 MDHEN and CDR2 SYDVKM. The CDR3 protein is CASSSGLSTDTQYF. The CDR3 nucleotides are TGTGCCAGCAGTTCCGGACTAAGCACAGATACGCAGTATTTT.

This clonotype was observed a handful of times. The gene calls are TRBV7-9 and TRBJ1-5, with a possible D match to TRBD1 (6 bases). This CDR3 is built from 13 residues. Trimming left V 6 bases short and J 7 bases short, with 13 bases between. From germline, CDR1 is SEHNR and CDR2 FQNEAQ (reference sequence). The CDR3 sequence is CASSSEGDQPQHF. CDR3 in DNA: TGTGCCAGCAGTTCCGAGGGGGACCAGCCCCAGCATTTT.

This rearrangement joins TRBV4-1 to TRBJ2-1; tentatively, D is TRBD1 (6 bases). CDR3 length: 14 amino acids. CDR1 is MGHRA, CDR2 YSYEKL, per germline. V lost 2 bases to trimming and J lost 6 bases, with 11 bases between them. DNA of the CDR3: TGCGCCAGCAGCCAACCAGGGGTCGGCAATGAGCAGTTCTTC. Encoded protein: CASSQPGVGNEQFF.

This clonotype was found many times. The genes are TRBV7-2 and TRBJ2-3; unclear D gene. CDR3 size: 11 residues. V gave up 5 bases and J gave up 5 bases, with 5 bases separating them. Per the germline V gene, CDR1 is SGHTA and CDR2 is FQGNSA. CDR3 bases: TGTGCCAGCAGCGCCGGAGATACGCAGTATTTT. This gives the protein CASSAGDTQYF.

With respect to this clonotype: Mismatch with germline at one junction end may stem from a read error. The rearrangement uses TRBV20-1 and TRBJ1-2; D is unresolved. The CDR3 is made up of 10 amino acids. Germline CDR1 and CDR2: DFQATT and SNEGSKA (reference sequence). The CDR3 DNA is TGCAGTTCTAGGAACTATGGCTACACCTTC. Its translation is CSSRNYGYTF.

This clonotype was observed many times. V usage is TRBV12-3 or TRBV12-4 and J usage is TRBJ1-2, with 7 bases that match TRBD1. Trimming cost V 6 bases and J 4 bases; bases outside gene matches: 11. This CDR3 spans 15 amino acids. The CDR3, as DNA: TGTGCCAGCAGGGAAGTCGCGACAGGGCCCTATGGCTACACCTTC. Translated: CASREVATGPYGYTF.

V gene TRBV9 combines with J gene TRBJ2-3, with TRBD2 identical over 8 bases. Germline V lookup: CDR1 SGDLS, CDR2 YYNGEE. V lost 3 bases, J lost 0 bases, and 6 bases stayed unmatched. The CDR3 loop spans 16 amino acids. The CDR3 is CASSAEAGGSTDTQYF. CDR3 DNA: TGTGCCAGCAGCGCAGAGGCGGGGGGTAGCACAGATACGCAGTATTTT.

This clonotype occurred a few times. The chain has TRBV20-1 and TRBJ1-5; TRBD1 matches 8 bases. Unmatched junction bases numbered 14, after V lost 5 bases and J lost 5 bases. Germline V gene sequence: CDR1 DFQATT, CDR2 SNEGSKA (reference sequence). The CDR3 has 16 amino acids. The CDR3 sequence is CSASEHRDRLYQPQHF. The CDR3 nucleotides read TGCAGTGCTTCCGAACACCGGGACAGGCTTTATCAGCCCCAGCATTTT.

This clonotype has only one observation. The rearrangement uses TRBV6-2 or TRBV6-3 and TRBJ2-2; 11 bases align to TRBD2. V was pared by 5 bases and J by 17 bases, with 13 bases of the junction left unmatched. CDR1 is MNHEY, CDR2 SVGEGT, per germline. This CDR3 has 14 amino acids. In DNA form, the CDR3 reads TGTGCCAGCAGTACCGGGACTAGCGGAGATAGCGGCTTTTTT. Encoded protein: CASSTGTSGDSGFF.

This clonotype came up a few times. The CDR3 sequence: CASSLAAGQGSQYF. CDR3 nucleotide sequence: TGTGCCAGCAGCTTGGCCGCGGGACAGGGTTCCCAGTACTTC. The J gene is TRBJ2-7, the V gene TRBV7-8, with 9 bases lining up with TRBD1. CDR1 and CDR2 from the germline V gene are SGHVS and FQNEAQ. This CDR3 has 14 residues. Trimming took 3 bases from V and 10 from J; bases not matched to a gene: 10. Using reference TRBV7-8 and TRBJ2-7 for the parts outside the CDR3, the full variable domain is GAGVSQSPRYKVAKRGQDVALRCDPISGHVSLFWYQQALGQGPEFLTYFQNEAQLDKSGLPSDRFFAERPEGSVSTLKIQRTQQEDSAVYLCASSLAAGQGSQYFGPGTRLTVT.

The chain uses TRBV20-1 and TRBJ2-7; the D is unclear. Germline V gives CDR1 DFQATT, CDR2 SNEGSKA (reference sequence). The CDR3 is made up of 10 amino acids. V was pared by 5 bases and J by 4 bases, with 6 bases between. The CDR3 loop is CSAESYEQYF. CDR3 in DNA: TGCAGTGCTGAAAGTTACGAGCAGTACTTC.

Written as DNA, the CDR3 is TGTGCCAGCAGTTTCAACCGGGACAGTGCGTACTTC. This translates into CASSFNRDSAYF. This chain uses TRBV7-6 with TRBJ2-7, with 7 positions matching TRBD1. The CDR3 contains 12 residues. Germline V gene data show CDR1 as SGHVS and CDR2 as FNYEAQ. V was clipped by 6 bases and J by 12 bases; unmatched bases: 11.

A single count supports this clonotype. This sequence joins TRBV5-1 and TRBJ1-4, with a tentative D call TRBD1 (6 bases). V lost 0 bases, J lost 3 bases, and 6 bases lay in between. This CDR3 is 14 amino acids long. CDR1 SGHRS and CDR2 YFSETQ come from the germline V gene. The CDR3, as DNA: TGCGCCAGCAGCTTGGAGGGGGCTAATGAAAAACTGTTTTTT. This codes for CASSLEGANEKLFF.

This clonotype was seen a handful of times. The chain recombines TRBV6-1 with TRBJ1-6, with 10 positions matching TRBD1. Per germline, CDR1 MNHNS and CDR2 SASEGT. The CDR3 is 15 amino acids. With 3 bases clipped from V and 12 bases from J, the junction kept 8 bases outside the gene matches. CDR3 region: CASSDYDRGPGPLHF. In nucleotides, the CDR3 is TGTGCCAGCAGTGATTACGACAGGGGGCCCGGACCCCTCCACTTT.

About this clonotype: It may be a read error: a sequence one base away is much more abundant. The V and J genes are TRBV7-9 and TRBJ1-4; perhaps TRBD1 as D (5 bases). Looked up from germline, CDR1 is SEHNR and CDR2 is FQNEAQ (reference sequence). The CDR3 extends over 15 amino acids. In DNA, the CDR3 is TGTGCCAGCAGCCCTCAGGGAAGACGGAATGAAAAAATGTTTTTT. Translation: CASSPQGRRNEKMFF.

There are many counts of this clonotype. The chain joins TRBV7-2 to TRBJ2-4; TRBD1 is a possible D gene (5 bases). This CDR3 comprises 14 residues. With 1 base removed from V and 3 bases from J, the gap between germline ends came to 7 bases. Germline assignment: CDR1 SGHTA and CDR2 FQGNSA. The CDR3 DNA reads as TGTGCCAGCAGCTTAGGACAGTACAAAAACATTCAGTACTTC. It is translated as CASSLGQYKNIQYF.

This chain connects TRBV10-3 to TRBJ2-2; 7 nucleotides line up with TRBD1. Germline V gene lookup returns CDR1 ENHRY and CDR2 SYGVKD. The ends lost 8 bases at V and 6 bases at J; junction bases unmatched: 6. The CDR3 is made up of 13 amino acids. The CDR3 protein is CAISGGKAGELFF. The DNA of the CDR3 is TGTGCCATCTCAGGGGGAAAGGCCGGGGAGCTGTTTTTT.

Concerning this clonotype: Germline and junction disagree at one end, which may indicate a read error. This chain uses TRBV27 with TRBJ2-3; D possibly corresponds to TRBD2 (6 bases). Germline CDR1 MNHEY, CDR2 SMNVEV (reference sequence). The CDR3 is 14 amino acids. The CDR3 protein is CASSDLDGRDKQYF. In DNA form, the CDR3 reads TGTGCCAGCAGTGACCTGGACGGGAGAGATAAGCAGTATTTT.

This clonotype was counted once. A read error may produce the germline difference seen at one junction end. The chain recombines TRBV10-3 with TRBJ1-3; 7 nucleotides align to TRBD1. The CDR3 totals 14 residues. The germline V gene encodes CDR1 ENHRY and CDR2 SYGVKD. In DNA, the CDR3 is TGTGCCATCAGTGGGGACAGCTCTGGAAACCCCATATATTTT. Protein: CAISGDSSGNPIYF.

The V gene is TRBV6-2 or TRBV6-3, the J gene TRBJ2-7; D possibly corresponds to TRBD2 (5 bases). This CDR3 spans 15 amino acids. Germline CDR1 and CDR2: MNHEY and SVGEGT. Between the trimmed V and J ends, which lost 11 bases and 2 bases, there was a span of 22 bases. CDR3 DNA: TGTGCCGCCCTTAGAGGGCCCACCGGGACCTACGAGCAGTACTTC. This sequence encodes CAALRGPTGTYEQYF.

The rearrangement uses TRBV7-2 and TRBJ2-6; tentative D call: TRBD2 (5 bases). Per the germline V gene, CDR1 is SGHTA and CDR2 is FQGNSA. This CDR3 spans 16 amino acids. V shed 5 bases and J shed 0 bases, with 11 bases lying between them. The CDR3 nucleotides read TGTGCCAGCAGCGAGGGCCTATCCTCTGGGGCCAACGTCCTGACTTTC. Translation: CASSEGLSSGANVLTF.

This clonotype has ten or more counts. The rearrangement joins TRBV28 to TRBJ1-2; 7 bases map to TRBD1. The germline CDR1 and CDR2 sequences are MDHEN and SYDVKM. CDR3 length equals 15 residues. V lost 5 bases and J lost 4; bases outside the gene matches: 10. The DNA of the CDR3 is TGTGCCAGCAGTCTCCCGACAGGGCTCGGCTATGGCTACACCTTC. Translating it yields CASSLPTGLGYGYTF.

This clonotype was seen at least ten times. The J gene is TRBJ1-5, the V gene TRBV11-3; 7 nucleotides match TRBD1. The CDR3 contains 21 residues. Germline-derived CDR1 and CDR2 are SGHNT and YENEEA. The V and J ends lost 0 bases and 3 bases, in that order; junction bases with no gene match: 20. DNA of the CDR3: TGTGCCAGCAGCTTAGATCCCCCACAATGTTGCAGACAGGGCTTCAATCAGCCCCAGCATTTT. Encoded protein: CASSLDPPQCCRQGFNQPQHF.

The rearrangement uses TRBV10-3 and TRBJ2-1; 7 nucleotides match TRBD2. J gave up 5 bases and V 5 bases, and 12 bases lay outside the gene matches. CDR1 is ENHRY, CDR2 SYGVKD, per germline. This CDR3 contains 16 residues. CDR3 in amino acids: CAISNEPGTINNEQFF. The CDR3 DNA reads TGTGCCATCAGTAACGAACCCGGGACTATCAACAATGAGCAGTTCTTC.

With respect to this clonotype: A much bigger clone sits one base away, suggesting this may be a read error. The CDR3 does not close with the conserved phenylalanine or tryptophan, likely indicating a read error. The gene calls are TRBV28 and TRBJ1-2; the D gene is possibly TRBD1 (6 bases). CDR3 size: 14 residues. Between the trimmed V and J ends, which lost 7 bases and 2 bases, there was a span of 14 bases. Germline V gene lookup returns CDR1 MDHEN and CDR2 SYDVKM. The chain's CDR3 is CASTSGTPNYGYTS. The CDR3 DNA reads as TGTGCCAGCACCTCGGGGACACCGAACTATGGCTACACCTCC.

This rearrangement joins TRBV7-9 to TRBJ1-5, with D unclear. The CDR3 extends over 14 amino acids. CDR1 is SEHNR, CDR2 FQNEAQ, per germline (reference sequence). V was shortened by 4 bases and J by 5 bases, with 12 bases between the two germline ends. The CDR3 is CASSSAGGDQPQHF. DNA for the CDR3: TGTGCCAGCAGCTCGGCTGGCGGAGATCAGCCCCAGCATTTT.

CDR3 sequence (DNA): TGTGCCAGCAGCCCTAGGGGGGACAGGGGGGGCAATGAGCAGTTCTTC. Translated: CASSPRGDRGGNEQFF. The rearrangement joins TRBV7-8 to TRBJ2-1; TRBD1 matches 11 bases. This CDR3 contains 16 residues. Per germline, CDR1 SGHVS and CDR2 FQNEAQ. The junction had 9 bases not matched to a gene; V was cut back by 5 bases and J by 6 bases.